This T cell receptor beta chain was retrieved from a study of human T cells and chemical hapten exposure. There are many counts of this clonotype. One entry per CDR3 protein results from TCRdb running MiXCR on the RACE reads. In the table there are 180,000 or so distinct CDR3 sequences, about 14% of which are singletons. The CDR3 runs 19 residues. The germline CDR1 and CDR2 sequences are SGHNT and YENEEA. V lost 0 bases to trimming and J lost 6 bases; unmatched junction nucleotides: 16. The time point was: patch test 1, 2 weeks after DPC sensitization. Noted treatment: therapeutic diphenylcyclopropenone sensitization with weekly scalp DPC.

This receptor was obtained from a woman aged 30 to 39 with alopecia areata. Some clones in this sample may be carry-over from other donors' samples. The rearrangement uses TRBV11-3 and TRBJ2-3, with TRBD2 identical over 9 bases. The starting material was whole blood, obtained in connection with sensitization to the hapten diphenylcyclopropenone (DPC). This CDR3 reads CASSLDGPGLAGSVDTQYF. DNA of the CDR3: TGTGCCAGCAGCTTAGATGGTCCCGGGCTAGCGGGGTCGGTGGATACGCAGTATTTT.